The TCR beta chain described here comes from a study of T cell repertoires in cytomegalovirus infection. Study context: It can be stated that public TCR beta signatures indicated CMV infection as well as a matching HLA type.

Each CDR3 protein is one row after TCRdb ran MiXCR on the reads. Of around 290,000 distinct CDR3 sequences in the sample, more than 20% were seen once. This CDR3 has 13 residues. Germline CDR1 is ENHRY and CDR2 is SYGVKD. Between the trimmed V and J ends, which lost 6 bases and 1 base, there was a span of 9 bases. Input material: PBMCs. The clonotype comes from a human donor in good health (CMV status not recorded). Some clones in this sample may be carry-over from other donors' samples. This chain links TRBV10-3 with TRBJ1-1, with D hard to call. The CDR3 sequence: CAISLEGNTEAFF. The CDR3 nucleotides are TGTGCCATCAGCCTTGAGGGGAACACTGAAGCTTTCTTT.